This TCR beta chain was sequenced in a study of brain T cells in children with intractable seizures. The sequenced cases were selected for having the highest brain T cell transcript signatures. Of note for this clone: Its matching antigen is unknown.

Findings and limits, study-wide: HCMV serostatus was not known, and viral specificity came from CDR3 similarity only.

The table came from immunoSEQ multiplex PCR; TCRdb's copy has only in-frame clones and leaves some out. The sample contains 50,000 to 75,000 clones, around 96% of which appear only once. The source material was peripheral blood, sampled at surgery. This receptor was identified in a boy under three years old with focal cortical dysplasia and intractable seizures.

Here the CDR3 DNA reads TGTGCCAGCAGTTCAGCGGGAGCTGATGGCAATCAGCCCCAGCATTTT. Residues: CASSSAGADGNQPQHF. V usage is TRBV28 and J usage is TRBJ1-5; no clear D gene. Germline values: CDR1 MDHEN, CDR2 SYDVKM. There are 16 residues in the CDR3. V was clipped by 4 bases and J by 2 bases, with 15 bases between them.